This T cell receptor (beta chain) was identified in a study of blood T cell repertoires in COVID-19. Across the whole study: The study drew acute and convalescent COVID-19 samples from the United States, Italy and Spain. Sources were T cells, B-cell-depleted T cells, or PBMCs; the material itself was cDNA or gDNA.

Per the original methods: Reference gene primer amplification yielded estimated nucleated cell counts. Clones were sequenced by immunoSEQ multiplex PCR, and TCRdb holds only the in-frame ones, with some missing. V and J calls and clone size are those listed in that table; D and trimming were worked out from the DNA. This table has about 210,000 clones, over 75% appearing once. The germline V gene has CDR1 GTSNPN and CDR2 SVGIG (reference sequence). Trimming shortened V by 2 bases and J by 2 bases, and 10 bases separated the two germline ends. The CDR3 totals 13 residues. Each participant's cohort was designated according to participant-reported clinical history.

Sequenced sample: PBMCs or T cells enriched from blood (not recorded which). This clonotype originated in a man aged 25 to 40 with acute COVID-19. This sequence joins TRBV30 and TRBJ2-7, with no clear D. The chain's CDR3 is CAWSIEVAYEQYF. DNA for the CDR3: TGTGCCTGGAGTATAGAAGTAGCCTACGAGCAGTACTTC.